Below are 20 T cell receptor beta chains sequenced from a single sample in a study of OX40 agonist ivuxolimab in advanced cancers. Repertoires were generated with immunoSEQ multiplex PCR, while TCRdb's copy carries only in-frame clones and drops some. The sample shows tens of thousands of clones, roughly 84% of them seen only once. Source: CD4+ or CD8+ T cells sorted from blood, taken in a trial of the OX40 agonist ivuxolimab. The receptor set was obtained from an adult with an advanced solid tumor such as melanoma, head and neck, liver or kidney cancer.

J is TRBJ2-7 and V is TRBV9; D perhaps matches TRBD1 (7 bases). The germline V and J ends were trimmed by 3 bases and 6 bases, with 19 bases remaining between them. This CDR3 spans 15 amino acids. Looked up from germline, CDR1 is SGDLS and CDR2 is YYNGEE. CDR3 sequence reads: CASSANRQGLGEQYF. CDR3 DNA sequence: TGTGCCAGCAGCGCGAACCGACAGGGACTCGGCGAGCAGTACTTC.

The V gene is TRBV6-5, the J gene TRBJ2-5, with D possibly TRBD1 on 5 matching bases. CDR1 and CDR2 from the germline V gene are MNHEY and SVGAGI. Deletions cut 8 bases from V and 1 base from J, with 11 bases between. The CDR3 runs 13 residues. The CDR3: CASGRQIQETQYF. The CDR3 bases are TGTGCCAGCGGACGACAGATCCAAGAGACCCAGTACTTC.

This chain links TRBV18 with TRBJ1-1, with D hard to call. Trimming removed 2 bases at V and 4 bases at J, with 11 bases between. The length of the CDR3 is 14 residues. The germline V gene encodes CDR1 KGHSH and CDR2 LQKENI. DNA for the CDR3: TGTGCCAGCTCACCAGGCCAGGCGGGCACTGAAGCTTTCTTT. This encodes CASSPGQAGTEAFF.

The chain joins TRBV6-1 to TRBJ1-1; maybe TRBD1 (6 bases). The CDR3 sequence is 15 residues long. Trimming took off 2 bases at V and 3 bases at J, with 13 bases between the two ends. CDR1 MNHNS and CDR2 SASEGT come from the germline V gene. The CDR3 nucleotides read TGTGCCAGCAGTGAATTAGGTGCAGGGGACACTGAAGCTTTCTTT. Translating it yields CASSELGAGDTEAFF.

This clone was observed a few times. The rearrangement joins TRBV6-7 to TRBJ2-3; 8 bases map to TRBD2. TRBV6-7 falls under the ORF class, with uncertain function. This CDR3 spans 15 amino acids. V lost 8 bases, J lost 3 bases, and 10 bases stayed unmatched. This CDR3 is CASWTGGVKTDTQYF. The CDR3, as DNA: TGTGCCAGCTGGACGGGGGGGGTTAAGACAGATACGCAGTATTTT.

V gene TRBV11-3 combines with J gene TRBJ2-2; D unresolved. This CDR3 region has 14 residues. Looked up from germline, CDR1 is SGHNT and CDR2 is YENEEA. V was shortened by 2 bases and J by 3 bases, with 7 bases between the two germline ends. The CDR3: CASSLRPDTGELFF. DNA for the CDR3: TGTGCCAGCAGCTTACGGCCAGACACCGGGGAGCTGTTTTTT.

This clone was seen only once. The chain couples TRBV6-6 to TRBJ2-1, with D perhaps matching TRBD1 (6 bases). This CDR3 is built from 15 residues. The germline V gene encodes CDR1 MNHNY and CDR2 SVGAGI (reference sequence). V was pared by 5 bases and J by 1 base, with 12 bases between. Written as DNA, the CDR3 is TGTGCCAGCAGTGACGGGACAAATTCCTACAATGAGCAGTTCTTC. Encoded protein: CASSDGTNSYNEQFF.

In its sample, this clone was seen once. The CDR3 spells CAWSVPVNYGYTF. The DNA for the CDR3 is TGTGCCTGGAGTGTCCCAGTTAACTATGGCTACACCTTC. The V call is TRBV30, the J call TRBJ1-2, with D uncertain. V was trimmed by 0 bases and J by 1 base, leaving 6 bases between them. Germline V gives CDR1 GTSNPN, CDR2 SVGIG (reference sequence). This CDR3 has 13 amino acids.

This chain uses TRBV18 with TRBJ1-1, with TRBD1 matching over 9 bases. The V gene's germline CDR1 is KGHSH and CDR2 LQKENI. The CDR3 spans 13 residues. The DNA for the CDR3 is TGTGTTACGGGACAGGGAAGAAACACTGAAGCTTTCTTT. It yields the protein CVTGQGRNTEAFF.

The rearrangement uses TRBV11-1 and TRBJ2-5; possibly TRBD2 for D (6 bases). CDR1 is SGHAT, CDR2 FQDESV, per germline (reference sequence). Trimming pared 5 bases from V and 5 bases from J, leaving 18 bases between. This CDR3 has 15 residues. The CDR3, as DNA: TGTGCCAGCAGCACTCTACCCACGGGGAGGGAGACCCAGTACTTC. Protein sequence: CASSTLPTGRETQYF.

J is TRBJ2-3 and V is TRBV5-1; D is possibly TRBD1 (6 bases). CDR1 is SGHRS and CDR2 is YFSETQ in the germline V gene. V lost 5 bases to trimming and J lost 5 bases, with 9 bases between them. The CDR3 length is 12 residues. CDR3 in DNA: TGCGCCAGCAGGGGGGCAGGAGATACGCAGTATTTT. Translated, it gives CASRGAGDTQYF.

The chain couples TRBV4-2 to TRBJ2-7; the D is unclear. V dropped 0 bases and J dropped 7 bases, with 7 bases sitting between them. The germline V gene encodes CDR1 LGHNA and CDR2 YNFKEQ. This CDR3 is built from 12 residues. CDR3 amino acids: CASSQDRVEQYF. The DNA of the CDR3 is TGTGCCAGCAGCCAAGATCGAGTAGAGCAGTACTTC.

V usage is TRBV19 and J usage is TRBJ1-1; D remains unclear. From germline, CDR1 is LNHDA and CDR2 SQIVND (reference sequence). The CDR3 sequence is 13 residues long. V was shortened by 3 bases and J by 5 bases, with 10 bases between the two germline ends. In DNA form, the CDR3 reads TGTGCCAGTAGTATGGGGAGGGAAACTGAAGCTTTCTTT. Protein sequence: CASSMGRETEAFF.

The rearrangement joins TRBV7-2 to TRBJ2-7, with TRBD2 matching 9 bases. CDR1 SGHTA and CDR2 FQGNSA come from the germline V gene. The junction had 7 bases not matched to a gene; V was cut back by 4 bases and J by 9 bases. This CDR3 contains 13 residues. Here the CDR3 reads CASSSRGGQGQYF. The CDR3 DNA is TGTGCCAGCAGCTCGCGGGGGGGGCAAGGGCAGTACTTC.

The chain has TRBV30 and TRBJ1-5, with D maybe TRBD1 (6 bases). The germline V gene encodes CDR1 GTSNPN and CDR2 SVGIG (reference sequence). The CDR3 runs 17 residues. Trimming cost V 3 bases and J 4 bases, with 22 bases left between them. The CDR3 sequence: CAWSHRGGRKGNQPQHF. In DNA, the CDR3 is TGTGCCTGGAGCCATAGGGGGGGGCGAAAAGGGAATCAGCCCCAGCATTTT.

This chain's CDR3 is CASSQVGQAWEQYF. CDR3 DNA: TGCGCCAGCAGCCAAGTGGGACAGGCCTGGGAGCAGTACTTC. The genes are TRBV4-1 and TRBJ2-7; 8 bases align to TRBD1. V lost 1 base, J lost 7 bases, and 6 bases stayed unmatched. From germline, CDR1 is MGHRA and CDR2 YSYEKL. The CDR3 consists of 14 residues.

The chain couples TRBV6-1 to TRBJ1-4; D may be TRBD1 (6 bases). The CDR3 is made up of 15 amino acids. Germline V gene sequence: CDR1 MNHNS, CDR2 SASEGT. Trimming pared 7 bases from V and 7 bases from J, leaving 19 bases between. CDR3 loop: CASKEGAGDREKLFF. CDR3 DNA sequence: TGTGCCAGCAAAGAAGGGGCAGGGGATCGTGAAAAACTGTTTTTT.

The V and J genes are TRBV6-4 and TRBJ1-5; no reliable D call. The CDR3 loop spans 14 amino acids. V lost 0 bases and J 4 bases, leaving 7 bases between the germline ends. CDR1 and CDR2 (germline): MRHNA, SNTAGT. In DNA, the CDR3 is TGTGCCAGCAGTGACTCAGGTGGAAATCAGCCCCAGCATTTT. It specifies CASSDSGGNQPQHF.

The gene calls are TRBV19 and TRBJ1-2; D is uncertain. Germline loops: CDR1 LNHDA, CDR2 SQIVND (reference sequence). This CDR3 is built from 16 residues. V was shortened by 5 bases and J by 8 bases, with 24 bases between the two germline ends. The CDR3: CASSPVTLGGTRGYTF. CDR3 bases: TGTGCCAGTAGTCCAGTCACCCTTGGCGGAACCCGCGGCTACACCTTC.

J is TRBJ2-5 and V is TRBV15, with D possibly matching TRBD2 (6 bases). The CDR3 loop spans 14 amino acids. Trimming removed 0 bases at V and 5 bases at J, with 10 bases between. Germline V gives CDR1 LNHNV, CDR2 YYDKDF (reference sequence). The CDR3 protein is CATSRDGGTETQYF. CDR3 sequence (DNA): TGTGCCACCAGCAGAGATGGGGGGACCGAGACCCAGTACTTC.